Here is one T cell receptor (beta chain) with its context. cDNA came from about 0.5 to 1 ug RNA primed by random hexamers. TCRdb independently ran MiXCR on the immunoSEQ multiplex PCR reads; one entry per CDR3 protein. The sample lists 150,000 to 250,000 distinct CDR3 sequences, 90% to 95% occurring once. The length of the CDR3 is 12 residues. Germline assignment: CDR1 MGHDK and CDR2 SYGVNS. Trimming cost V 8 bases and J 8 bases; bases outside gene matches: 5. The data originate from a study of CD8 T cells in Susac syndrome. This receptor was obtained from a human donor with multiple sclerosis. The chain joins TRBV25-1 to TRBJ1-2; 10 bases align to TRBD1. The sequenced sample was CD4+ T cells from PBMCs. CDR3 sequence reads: CASYGQGEGYTF. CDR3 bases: TGTGCCAGCTACGGACAGGGGGAGGGCTACACCTTC.